A single sample is the source of the 26 T cell receptor beta chains below, sequenced in a study of chemoradiotherapy in HPV16-positive cancers. The method was immunoSEQ multiplex PCR; TCRdb's version includes in-frame clones alone and lacks a portion of them. The table lists roughly 16,000 clones, nearly 80% of them singletons. Sampling was done from a patient who underwent chemoradiotherapy. All receptors derive from a human donor with HPV-associated anogenital cancer.

The chain employs TRBV19 and TRBJ1-2; 11 bases map to TRBD1. The CDR3 is 17 residues long. Germline CDR1 reads LNHDA; CDR2 reads SQIVND (reference sequence). Trimming at V came to 3 bases and at J to 4 bases, leaving 10 bases not matched to a gene. CDR3 protein: CASSIRTGGSGPYGYTF. The CDR3 nucleotides read TGTGCCAGTAGTATTCGGACAGGGGGCAGTGGGCCCTATGGCTACACCTTC.

This clone was counted between two and nine times. This rearrangement joins TRBV29-1 to TRBJ2-2; D might be TRBD1 (5 bases). This CDR3 has 14 amino acids. V gave up 6 bases and J gave up 5 bases, with 16 bases separating them. Germline V gives CDR1 SQVTM, CDR2 ANQGSEA. The CDR3 sequence: CSVLTAFPTGELFF. DNA for the CDR3: TGCAGCGTCCTGACAGCTTTTCCAACCGGGGAGCTGTTTTTT.

The chain combines TRBV7-2 with TRBJ2-1; 7 bases agree with TRBD1. The CDR3 extends over 16 amino acids. Looked up from germline, CDR1 is SGHTA and CDR2 is FQGNSA. Losses at the gene ends were 5 bases for V and 5 bases for J; bases not matched to a gene: 12. Written as DNA, the CDR3 is TGTGCCAGCAGCCGCATACCCACCGGGACAGACAATGAGCAGTTCTTC. Protein sequence: CASSRIPTGTDNEQFF.

The J gene is TRBJ2-7, the V gene TRBV5-1; possible D gene TRBD1, 6 bases. CDR3 length: 14 amino acids. The germline V and J ends were trimmed by 7 bases and 6 bases, with 20 bases remaining between them. CDR1 SGHRS and CDR2 YFSETQ come from the germline V gene. The CDR3 loop is CASSLGSTGSEQYF. DNA of the CDR3: TGCGCCAGCTCCCTTGGCTCGACAGGATCCGAGCAGTACTTC.

This clone was recorded once. V and J are TRBV5-1 and TRBJ1-2; D uncertain. The CDR3 totals 12 residues. Deletions cut 4 bases from V and 7 bases from J, with 11 bases between. CDR1 and CDR2 from the germline V gene are SGHRS and YFSETQ. CDR3 loop: CASSPKAGGYTF. In DNA form, the CDR3 reads TGCGCCAGCAGCCCTAAGGCTGGTGGCTACACCTTC.

The gene calls are TRBV7-2 and TRBJ1-1; 12 nucleotides match TRBD1. Trimming took 5 bases from V and 10 from J; bases not matched to a gene: 5. The CDR3 runs to 13 residues. Germline V gene lookup returns CDR1 SGHTA and CDR2 FQGNSA. The CDR3 here is CASSRDRGLLAFF. The CDR3 region has the DNA TGTGCCAGCAGCAGGGACAGGGGGCTGTTAGCTTTCTTT.

V gene TRBV7-2 combines with J gene TRBJ1-1, with D tentatively TRBD1 (5 bases). The CDR3 consists of 13 residues. V was shortened by 3 bases and J by 4 bases, with 9 bases between the two germline ends. The germline CDR1 and CDR2 sequences are SGHTA and FQGNSA. CDR3 bases: TGTGCCAGCAGCTTTGGGGGGAGCACTGAAGCTTTCTTT. Its protein is CASSFGGSTEAFF.

This clone occurred a few times. CDR3 protein: CASSLGQGARYEQYF. CDR3 bases: TGTGCCAGCAGCTTGGGACAGGGGGCGCGATACGAGCAGTACTTC. The chain joins TRBV7-2 to TRBJ2-7; TRBD1 agrees at 12 bases. Germline V CDR1 and CDR2: SGHTA, FQGNSA. The V gene end was trimmed by 3 bases and the J gene end by 4 bases; junction bases not matched to a gene: 4. There are 15 residues in the CDR3.

The rearrangement uses TRBV7-9 and TRBJ1-1; D unresolved. The CDR3 is 11 residues long. The V end lost 3 bases, the J end lost 5 bases, and 4 bases lay between the germline ends. Germline CDR1 SEHNR, CDR2 FQNEAQ (reference sequence). The CDR3 nucleotides are TGTGCCAGCAGCTTTCAAACTGAAGCTTTCTTT. This encodes CASSFQTEAFF.

This clone has more than one count but fewer than ten. The chain uses TRBV14 and TRBJ2-3, with TRBD1 as a possible D gene (6 bases). The CDR3 sequence is 18 residues long. Germline CDR1 SGHDN, CDR2 FVKESK. The V end was cut by 2 bases, the J end by 1 base, with 19 bases between. CDR3 amino acids: CASSQKKTPWTGTDTQYF. CDR3 nucleotide sequence: TGTGCCAGCAGCCAAAAAAAAACCCCCTGGACAGGCACAGATACGCAGTATTTT. Based on the CDR3 plus reference TRBV14 and TRBJ2-3, the full variable domain is EAGVTQFPSHSVIEKGQTVTLRCDPISGHDNLYWYRRVMGKEIKFLLHFVKESKQDESGMPNNRFLAERTGGTYSTLKVQPAELEDSGVYFCASSQKKTPWTGTDTQYFGPGTRLTVL.

This chain uses TRBV28 with TRBJ2-3, with 7 bases aligning to TRBD2. Germline CDR1 MDHEN, CDR2 SYDVKM. V lost 1 base to trimming and J lost 3 bases; unmatched junction nucleotides: 1. This CDR3 has 14 residues. CDR3 sequence (DNA): TGTGCCAGCAGTTTATTGCGGGGGACAGATACGCAGTATTTT. This translates into CASSLLRGTDTQYF.

V gene TRBV7-3 combines with J gene TRBJ2-2; D is perhaps TRBD1 (6 bases). Germline-derived CDR1 and CDR2 are SGHTA and FQGTGA. CDR3 length equals 14 residues. Deletions cut 11 bases from V and 2 bases from J, with 15 bases between. CDR3 nucleotide sequence: TGTGCCTCTTCCCGGGACACCAACACCGGGGAGCTGTTTTTT. As protein: CASSRDTNTGELFF. Full variable domain (remainder filled in from reference TRBV7-3 and TRBJ2-2): GAGVSQTPSNKVTEKGKYVELRCDPISGHTALYWYRQSLGQGPEFLIYFQGTGAADDSGLPNDRFFAVRPEGSVSTLKIQRTERGDSAVYLCASSRDTNTGELFFGEGSRLTVL.

The chain links TRBV7-2 to TRBJ2-4; no definite D call. Trimming removed 5 bases from V and 0 bases from J, with 8 bases in between. Germline V gene lookup returns CDR1 SGHTA and CDR2 FQGNSA. The CDR3 is 14 residues long. Here the CDR3 reads CASSPRPAKNIQYF. DNA of the CDR3: TGTGCCAGCAGCCCCCGGCCAGCCAAAAACATTCAGTACTTC.

The rearrangement links TRBV2 to TRBJ2-5; 11 bases map to TRBD1. The V and J ends lost 8 bases and 2 bases, in that order; junction bases with no gene match: 7. Germline-derived CDR1 and CDR2 are SNHLY and FYNNEI. This CDR3 contains 15 residues. The chain's CDR3 is CASGQGARRQETQYF. CDR3 nucleotide sequence: TGTGCCAGCGGACAGGGGGCGAGGCGTCAAGAGACCCAGTACTTC.

The chain carries TRBV9 and TRBJ1-1, with a tentative D call TRBD1 (6 bases). The V end lost 1 base, the J end lost 2 bases, and 9 bases lay between the germline ends. Per the germline V gene, CDR1 is SGDLS and CDR2 is YYNGEE. The CDR3 runs 14 residues. CDR3 nucleotides: TGTGCCAGCAGCGTAAGGACAGATAACACTGAAGCTTTCTTT. It encodes CASSVRTDNTEAFF.

The genes are TRBV19 and TRBJ1-2, with TRBD1 matching over 10 bases. The CDR3 spans 15 residues. Losses at the gene ends were 2 bases for V and 4 bases for J; bases not matched to a gene: 4. Germline-derived CDR1 and CDR2 are LNHDA and SQIVND (reference sequence). CDR3 region: CASSISGQGIYGYTF. CDR3 nucleotide sequence: TGTGCCAGTAGTATATCGGGACAGGGGATCTATGGCTACACCTTC. The full variable domain, completed using reference TRBV19 and TRBJ1-2, is DGGITQSPKYLFRKEGQNVTLSCEQNLNHDAMYWYRQDPGQGLRLIYYSQIVNDFQKGDIAEGYSVSREKKESFPLTVTSAQKNPTAFYLCASSISGQGIYGYTFGSGTRLTVV.

This clone has only a few counts. The V call is TRBV6-1, the J call TRBJ1-2; the D is unclear. V lost 1 base, J lost 4 bases, and 10 bases lay in between. The CDR3 totals 14 residues. Germline V CDR1 and CDR2: MNHNS, SASEGT. CDR3 sequence reads: CASSEDEALYGYTF. For the CDR3, the DNA is TGTGCCAGCAGTGAAGATGAGGCTCTCTATGGCTACACCTTC.

This chain uses TRBV7-2 with TRBJ1-1, with 8 bases aligning to TRBD1. Germline CDR1 reads SGHTA; CDR2 reads FQGNSA. This CDR3 is built from 15 residues. The J segment lost 8 bases and the V segment lost 5 bases, leaving 13 bases of the junction unmatched. As DNA, the CDR3 is TGTGCCAGCAGCCCTTCTCTCGGACAGGGTAGGGAAGCTTTCTTT. Its translation is CASSPSLGQGREAFF.

This clone is medium-sized by share. The chain couples TRBV6-5 to TRBJ1-1; D is possibly TRBD1 (5 bases). CDR3 length: 15 residues. Germline CDR1 MNHEY, CDR2 SVGAGI. Trimming removed 2 bases at V and 0 bases at J, with 10 bases between. The DNA for the CDR3 is TGTGCCAGCAGTTACGAGGGGTTAATGAACACTGAAGCTTTCTTT. It codes for CASSYEGLMNTEAFF.

The chain recombines TRBV6-5 with TRBJ2-1; 8 positions agree with TRBD1. This CDR3 is built from 15 residues. The junction had 10 bases not matched to a gene; V was cut back by 3 bases and J by 9 bases. From germline, CDR1 is MNHEY and CDR2 SVGAGI. CDR3 loop: CASSYSRTGYGEQFF. The CDR3 DNA sequence: TGTGCCAGCAGTTATTCCCGGACAGGGTATGGTGAGCAGTTCTTC.

The V call is TRBV2, the J call TRBJ2-7; tentative D call: TRBD1 (5 bases). V lost 5 bases and J lost 5, with 7 bases in between. Germline V lookup: CDR1 SNHLY, CDR2 FYNNEI. This CDR3 contains 11 residues. CDR3 sequence reads: CASSPRDEQYF. CDR3 nucleotide sequence: TGTGCCAGCAGTCCCAGGGACGAGCAGTACTTC.

V and J are TRBV6-4 and TRBJ2-2; possible D gene TRBD2, 6 bases. This CDR3 has 16 amino acids. Germline V gene data show CDR1 as MRHNA and CDR2 as SNTAGT. The V gene lost 3 bases and the J gene lost 2 bases, with 13 bases spanning the gap. CDR3 DNA sequence: TGTGCCAGCAGTGAATCGGCCGGGACTAACACCGGGGAGCTGTTTTTT. Encoded protein: CASSESAGTNTGELFF.

The rearrangement uses TRBV7-9 and TRBJ2-2; D call uncertain. V was shortened by 4 bases and J by 3 bases, with 9 bases between the two germline ends. The V gene's germline CDR1 is SEHNR and CDR2 FQNEAQ (reference sequence). CDR3 length: 14 residues. CDR3: CASSSLLDTGELFF. In nucleotides, the CDR3 is TGTGCCAGCAGCTCTCTATTGGACACCGGGGAGCTGTTTTTT.

The V gene is TRBV4-3, the J gene TRBJ1-2, with 7 bases matching TRBD1. Germline loops: CDR1 LGHNA, CDR2 YSLEER. V was pared by 2 bases and J by 3 bases, with 12 bases of the junction left unmatched. This CDR3 contains 17 residues. The CDR3: CASSQRIGQDVYYGYTF. CDR3 bases: TGCGCCAGCAGCCAACGAATCGGACAGGATGTATACTATGGCTACACCTTC.

V and J are TRBV19 and TRBJ2-7; TRBD2 matches 7 bases. This CDR3 has 14 residues. The J segment lost 2 bases and the V segment lost 4 bases, leaving 5 bases of the junction unmatched. The V gene's germline CDR1 is LNHDA and CDR2 SQIVND (reference sequence). The chain's CDR3 is CASSRGGGAYEQYF. In DNA, the CDR3 is TGTGCCAGTAGTAGGGGCGGGGGTGCCTACGAGCAGTACTTC.

The V gene is TRBV28, the J gene TRBJ1-2, with a tentative D call TRBD1 (6 bases). The CDR3 is 15 residues long. Deletions cut 4 bases from V and 0 bases from J, with 12 bases between. CDR1 is MDHEN, CDR2 SYDVKM, per germline. The CDR3 reads CASSSQTGSNYGYTF. CDR3 nucleotides: TGTGCCAGCAGTTCGCAGACAGGATCTAACTATGGCTACACCTTC.